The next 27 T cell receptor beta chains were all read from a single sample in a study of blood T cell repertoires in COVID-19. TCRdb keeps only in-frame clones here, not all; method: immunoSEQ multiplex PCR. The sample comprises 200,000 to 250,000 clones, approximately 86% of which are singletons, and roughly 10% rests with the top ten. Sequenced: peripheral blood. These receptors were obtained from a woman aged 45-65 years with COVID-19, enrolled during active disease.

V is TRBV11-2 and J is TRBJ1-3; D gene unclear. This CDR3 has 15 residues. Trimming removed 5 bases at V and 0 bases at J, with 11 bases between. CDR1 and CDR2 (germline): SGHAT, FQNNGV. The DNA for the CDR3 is TGTGCCAGCAGCCCGCAGACTTCCTCTGGAAACACCATATATTTT. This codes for CASSPQTSSGNTIYF.

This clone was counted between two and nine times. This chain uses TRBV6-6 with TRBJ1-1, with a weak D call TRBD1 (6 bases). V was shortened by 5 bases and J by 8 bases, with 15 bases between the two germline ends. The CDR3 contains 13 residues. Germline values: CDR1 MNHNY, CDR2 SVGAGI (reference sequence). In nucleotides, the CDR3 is TGTGCCAGCAGTAGGAACAGGGTTGGAGAAGCTTTCTTT. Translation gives CASSRNRVGEAFF.

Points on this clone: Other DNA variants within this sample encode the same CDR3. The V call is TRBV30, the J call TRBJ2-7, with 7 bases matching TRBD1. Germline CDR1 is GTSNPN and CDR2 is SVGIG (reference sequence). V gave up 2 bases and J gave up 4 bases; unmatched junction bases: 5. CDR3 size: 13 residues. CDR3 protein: CAWSPGQAYEQYF. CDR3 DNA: TGTGCCTGGAGTCCAGGACAGGCATACGAGCAGTACTTC.

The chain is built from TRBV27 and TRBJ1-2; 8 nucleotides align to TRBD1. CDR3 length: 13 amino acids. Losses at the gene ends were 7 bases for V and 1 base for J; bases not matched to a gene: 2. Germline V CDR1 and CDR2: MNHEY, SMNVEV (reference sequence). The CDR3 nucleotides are TGTGCCAGCACCACAGGGGGTAACTATGGCTACACCTTC. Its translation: CASTTGGNYGYTF.

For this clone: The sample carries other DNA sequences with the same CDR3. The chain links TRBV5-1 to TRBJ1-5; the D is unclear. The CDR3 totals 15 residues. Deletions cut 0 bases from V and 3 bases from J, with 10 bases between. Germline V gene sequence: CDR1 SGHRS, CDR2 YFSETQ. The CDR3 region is CASSLAGGSNQPQHF. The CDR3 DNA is TGCGCCAGCAGCTTGGCCGGAGGGTCCAATCAGCCCCAGCATTTT.

In nucleotides, the CDR3 is TGTGCCAGCAGCTTGGGAGGATGGAACACCGGGGAGCTGTTTTTT. Protein: CASSLGGWNTGELFF. This chain links TRBV5-6 with TRBJ2-2; D uncertain. The CDR3 spans 15 residues. Germline V gives CDR1 SGHDT, CDR2 YYEEEE. Trimming left V 0 bases short and J 1 base short, with 7 bases between.

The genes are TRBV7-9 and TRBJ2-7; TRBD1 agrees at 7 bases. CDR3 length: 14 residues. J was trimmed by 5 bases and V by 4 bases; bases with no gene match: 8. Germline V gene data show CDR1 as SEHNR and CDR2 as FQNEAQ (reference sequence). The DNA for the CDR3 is TGTGCCAGCAGCTCAAGGGACAGTAAAGACGAGCAGTACTTC. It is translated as CASSSRDSKDEQYF.

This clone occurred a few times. CDR3 sequence (DNA): TGCGCCAGCAGCTCAGATGGAAACACCATATATTTT. Protein product: CASSSDGNTIYF. V is TRBV5-1 and J is TRBJ1-3; D uncertain. V lost 3 bases and J 3 bases, leaving 4 bases between the germline ends. This CDR3 is built from 12 residues. Germline values: CDR1 SGHRS, CDR2 YFSETQ. The full variable domain, with the rest looked up from reference TRBV5-1 and TRBJ1-3, is KAGVTQTPRYLIKTRGQQVTLSCSPISGHRSVSWYQQTPGQGLQFLFEYFSETQRNKGNFPGRFSGRQFSNSRSEMNVSTLELGDSALYLCASSSDGNTIYFGEGSWLTVV.

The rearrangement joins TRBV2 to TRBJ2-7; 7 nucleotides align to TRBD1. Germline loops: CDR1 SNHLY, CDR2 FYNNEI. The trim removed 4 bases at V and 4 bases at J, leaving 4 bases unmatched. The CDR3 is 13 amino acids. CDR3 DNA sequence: TGTGCCAGCAGTGGGGGCAGGGGGTACGAGCAGTACTTC. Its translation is CASSGGRGYEQYF.

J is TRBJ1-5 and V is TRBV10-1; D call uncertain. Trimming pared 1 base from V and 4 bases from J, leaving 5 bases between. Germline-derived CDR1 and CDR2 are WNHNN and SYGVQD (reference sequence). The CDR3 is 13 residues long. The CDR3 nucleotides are TGCGCCAGCAGTGAGTTAAATAATCAGCCCCAGCATTTT. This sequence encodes CASSELNNQPQHF.

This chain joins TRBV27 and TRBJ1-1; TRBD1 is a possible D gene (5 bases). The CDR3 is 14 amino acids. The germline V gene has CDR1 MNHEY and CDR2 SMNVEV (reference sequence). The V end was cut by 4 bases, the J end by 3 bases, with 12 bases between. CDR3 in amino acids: CASSSLGAYTEAFF. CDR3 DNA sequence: TGTGCCAGCAGTTCCCTAGGGGCCTACACTGAAGCTTTCTTT.

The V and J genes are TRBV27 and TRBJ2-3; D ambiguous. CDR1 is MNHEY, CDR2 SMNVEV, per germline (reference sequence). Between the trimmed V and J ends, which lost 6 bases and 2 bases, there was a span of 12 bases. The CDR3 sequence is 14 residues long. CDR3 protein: CASRSVTYTDTQYF. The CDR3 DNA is TGTGCCAGCAGATCGGTCACCTACACAGATACGCAGTATTTT.

CDR3 sequence reads: CASSVGTNSGNTIYF. DNA for the CDR3: TGTGCCAGCAGCGTAGGGACAAACTCTGGAAACACCATATATTTT. The chain is built from TRBV5-8 and TRBJ1-3; D is perhaps TRBD1 (6 bases). The CDR3 is 15 amino acids. Trimming stripped 4 bases from V and 0 bases from J, with 11 bases between. The V gene's germline CDR1 is SGHTS and CDR2 YDEGEE.

For the CDR3, the DNA is TGCGCCAGCAGCTTCACTAGCGGGGGTTCTTACGAGCAGTACTTC. It encodes CASSFTSGGSYEQYF. This rearrangement joins TRBV5-1 to TRBJ2-7, with TRBD2 matching over 11 bases. V was pared by 2 bases and J by 4 bases, with 5 bases of the junction left unmatched. The CDR3 extends over 15 amino acids. The germline CDR1 and CDR2 sequences are SGHRS and YFSETQ.

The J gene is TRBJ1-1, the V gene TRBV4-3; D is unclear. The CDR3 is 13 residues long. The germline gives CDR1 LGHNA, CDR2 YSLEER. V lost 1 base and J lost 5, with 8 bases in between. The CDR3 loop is CASSQVARTEAFF. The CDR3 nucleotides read TGCGCCAGCAGCCAAGTGGCCAGGACTGAAGCTTTCTTT.

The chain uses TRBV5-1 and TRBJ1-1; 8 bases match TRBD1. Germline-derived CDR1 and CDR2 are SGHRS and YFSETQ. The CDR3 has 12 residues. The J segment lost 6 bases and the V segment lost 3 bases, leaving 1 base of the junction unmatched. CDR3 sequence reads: CASSSGQAEAFF. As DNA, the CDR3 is TGCGCCAGCAGCTCGGGACAGGCTGAAGCTTTCTTT.

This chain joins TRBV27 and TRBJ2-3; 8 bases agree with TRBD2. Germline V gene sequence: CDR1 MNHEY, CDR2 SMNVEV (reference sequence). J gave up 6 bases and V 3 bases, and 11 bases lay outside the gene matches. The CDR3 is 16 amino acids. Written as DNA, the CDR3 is TGTGCCAGCAGTTTGAGCGGGGGACTACCTTTGGATACGCAGTATTTT. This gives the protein CASSLSGGLPLDTQYF.

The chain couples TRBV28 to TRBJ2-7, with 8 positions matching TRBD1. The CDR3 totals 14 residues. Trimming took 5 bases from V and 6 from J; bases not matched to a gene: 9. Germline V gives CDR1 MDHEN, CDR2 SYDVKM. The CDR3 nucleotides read TGTGCCAGCAGTCCCCCGGACAGGGTGGGCGAGCAGTACGTC. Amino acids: CASSPPDRVGEQYV.

CDR3 loop: CASSEEGLAGGEETQYF. The DNA of the CDR3 is TGTGCCAGCAGTGAAGAAGGACTAGCGGGGGGCGAAGAGACCCAGTACTTC. This rearrangement joins TRBV6-1 to TRBJ2-5, with 14 bases matching TRBD2. The V segment lost 1 base and the J segment 3 bases; nucleotides outside the gene matches: 4. CDR3 length: 17 residues. Germline V gene lookup returns CDR1 MNHNS and CDR2 SASEGT.

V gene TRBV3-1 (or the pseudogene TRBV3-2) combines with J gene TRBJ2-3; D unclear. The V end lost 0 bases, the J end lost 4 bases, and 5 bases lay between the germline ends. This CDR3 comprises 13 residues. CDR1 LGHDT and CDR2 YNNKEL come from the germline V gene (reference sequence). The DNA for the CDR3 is TGTGCCAGCAGCCAAGACTCTCCAGATACGCAGTATTTT. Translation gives CASSQDSPDTQYF.

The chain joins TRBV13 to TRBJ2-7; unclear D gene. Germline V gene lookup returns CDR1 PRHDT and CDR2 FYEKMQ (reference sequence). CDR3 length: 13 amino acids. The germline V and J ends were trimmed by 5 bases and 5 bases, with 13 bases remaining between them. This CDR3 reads CASSLSRWDEQYF. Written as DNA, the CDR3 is TGTGCCAGCAGCCTGTCGAGGTGGGACGAGCAGTACTTC.

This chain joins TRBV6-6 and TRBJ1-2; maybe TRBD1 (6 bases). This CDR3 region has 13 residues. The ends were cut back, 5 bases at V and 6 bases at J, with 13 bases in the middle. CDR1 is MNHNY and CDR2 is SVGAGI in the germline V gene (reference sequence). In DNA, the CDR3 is TGTGCCAGCAGTCCGCAGGGGTGGGATGGCTACACCTTC. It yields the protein CASSPQGWDGYTF.

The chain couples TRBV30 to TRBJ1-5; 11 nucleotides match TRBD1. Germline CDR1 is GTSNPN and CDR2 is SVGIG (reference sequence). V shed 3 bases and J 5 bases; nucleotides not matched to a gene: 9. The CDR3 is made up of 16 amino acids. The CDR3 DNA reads TGTGCCTGGAGCTCATCGGACAGGGGGCTGTATCAGCCCCAGCATTTT. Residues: CAWSSSDRGLYQPQHF.

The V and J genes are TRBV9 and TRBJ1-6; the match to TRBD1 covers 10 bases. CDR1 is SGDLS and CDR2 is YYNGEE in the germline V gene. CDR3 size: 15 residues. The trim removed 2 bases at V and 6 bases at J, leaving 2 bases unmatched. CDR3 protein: CASSVTGGPNSPLHF. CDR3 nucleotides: TGTGCCAGCAGCGTGACAGGGGGCCCTAATTCACCCCTCCACTTT.

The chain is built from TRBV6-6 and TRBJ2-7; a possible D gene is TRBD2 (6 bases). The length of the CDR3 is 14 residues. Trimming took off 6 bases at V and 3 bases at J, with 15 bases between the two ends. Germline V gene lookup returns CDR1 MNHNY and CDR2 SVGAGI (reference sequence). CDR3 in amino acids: CASSPPRGSYEQYF. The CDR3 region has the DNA TGTGCCAGCAGCCCCCCCCGGGGGAGCTACGAGCAGTACTTC.

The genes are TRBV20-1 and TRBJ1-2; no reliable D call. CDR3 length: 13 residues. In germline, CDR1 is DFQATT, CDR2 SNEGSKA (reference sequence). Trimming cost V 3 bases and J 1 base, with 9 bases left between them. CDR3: CSASPRGNYGYTF. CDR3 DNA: TGCAGTGCTAGTCCCCGGGGTAACTATGGCTACACCTTC.

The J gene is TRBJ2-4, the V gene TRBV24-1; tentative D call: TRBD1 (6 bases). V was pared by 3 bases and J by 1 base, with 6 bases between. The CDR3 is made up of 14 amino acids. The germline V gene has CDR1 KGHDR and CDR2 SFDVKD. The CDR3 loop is CATSDRGAKNIQYF. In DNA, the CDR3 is TGTGCCACCAGTGATAGGGGGGCCAAAAACATTCAGTACTTC.